This passage covers 10 T cell receptor beta chains from one sample sequenced in a study of tumor-infiltrating lymphocytes in primary liver carcinoma. The template, approximately 500 ng total RNA, yielded TCR beta cDNA made with a constant-region primer. ARM-PCR, slightly modified, supplied the TCR beta libraries through three nested multiplex PCR rounds. Running 10 cycles apiece, the first two PCR rounds relied on TRBV1-TRBV30 forward primers together with a C-beta reverse primer. TCRdb itself ran the multiplex PCR reads through MiXCR, one entry per CDR3 protein. Among approximately 110,000 distinct CDR3 sequences, roughly three fifths were seen once, and the ten largest hold roughly 7.9%. The source material, 20-30 mg of unsorted bulk tissue, was used to co-extract RNA and DNA. Sequencing input: liver tumor tissue from sampling region 3. Subset defined: tumor region T3, left-lateral pole. Receptor source: a woman aged 60-70 years with primary liver carcinoma and hepatitis B virus infection.

A word on this clonotype: This may be a read error, as it is one base from a much larger clone. The chain carries TRBV5-8 and TRBJ2-1, with 9 bases identical to TRBD1. Germline lookup yields CDR1 SGHTS and CDR2 YDEGEE. CDR3 length: 15 residues. With 3 bases clipped from V and 2 bases from J, the junction kept 3 bases outside the gene matches. Written as DNA, the CDR3 is TGTGCCAGCAGCTCGGGACAGGGTGCCTACAATGAGCAGTTCTTC. This sequence encodes CASSSGQGAYNEQFF.

On this clonotype itself: One end of the junction varies from germline; a read error may be responsible. The chain recombines TRBV29-1 with TRBJ1-2; no reliable D call. Per germline, CDR1 SQVTM and CDR2 ANQGSEA. The length of the CDR3 is 13 residues. CDR3 sequence reads: CNVGALMTGGYTF. In nucleotides, the CDR3 is TGCAACGTTGGAGCGCTTATGACCGGGGGCTACACCTTC.

Turning to this clonotype: This may be a read error: a much more frequent sequence differs by one nucleotide. The rearrangement uses TRBV28 and TRBJ2-1, with D possibly being TRBD1 or TRBD2 (5 bases each). From germline, CDR1 is MDHEN and CDR2 SYDVKM. Trimming left V 6 bases short and J 8 bases short, with 17 bases between. This CDR3 is built from 14 residues. CDR3 bases: TGTGCCAGCAGCTCGACCAAAGGGGACGATGAGCAGTTCTTC. Amino acid sequence: CASSSTKGDDEQFF.

With respect to this clonotype: The junction and the germline gene differ at one end; a read error may be behind it. The genes are TRBV12-3 or TRBV12-4 and TRBJ2-4, with D perhaps TRBD1 (5 bases). This CDR3 comprises 11 residues. The CDR3 region is CASSSKKGQCF. Written as DNA, the CDR3 is TGTGCCAGCAGCTCCAAAAAGGGGCAGTGCTTC.

This clonotype was counted a single time. The missing conserved phenylalanine or tryptophan at the end of this CDR3 makes a read error likely. The rearrangement joins TRBV11-2 to TRBJ2-3; no clear D. The CDR3 spans 14 residues. From germline, CDR1 is SGHAT and CDR2 FQNNGV. In DNA, the CDR3 is TGTGACAGCAGCTTGCTCCCGAGCACAGATACGCAGTATCTT. This codes for CDSSLLPSTDTQYL.

The genes are TRBV20-1 and TRBJ2-4, with D maybe TRBD1 (6 bases). Germline CDR1 DFQATT, CDR2 SNEGSKA (reference sequence). The CDR3 extends over 14 amino acids. Trimming took off 6 bases at V and 8 bases at J, with 20 bases between the two ends. CDR3 DNA: TGCAGTGCCCCCAGGGGATTTTCAAGGGACATTCAGTACTTC. Translated: CSAPRGFSRDIQYF.

Details on this clonotype: A read error may explain this, as a much larger clone is one base away. CDR3 sequence: CAGSPPTGLGGELFF. CDR3 in DNA: TGTGCCGGCAGTCCCCCGACTGGCCTGGGCGGGGAGCTGTTTTTT. This chain uses TRBV12-3 or TRBV12-4 with TRBJ2-2, with D uncertain. The CDR3 length is 15 residues.

This clonotype is deemed medium-sized (0.01 to 0.1%). The chain combines TRBV11-2 with TRBJ2-7; tentatively, D is TRBD2 (6 bases). From germline, CDR1 is SGHAT and CDR2 FQNNGV. This CDR3 has 15 amino acids. Trimming removed 5 bases from V and 2 bases from J, with 16 bases in between. CDR3 in amino acids: CASSRSSVGAYEQYF. CDR3 in DNA: TGTGCCAGCAGCAGATCTAGCGTGGGTGCCTACGAGCAGTACTTC.

On this clonotype: Germline is not matched at one junction end, which may reflect a read error. The chain has TRBV5-1 and TRBJ1-4; 7 nucleotides line up with TRBD1. This CDR3 has 16 residues. CDR1 SGHRS and CDR2 YFSETQ come from the germline V gene. CDR3 loop: CASSARQGGTYEKLFF. CDR3 nucleotide sequence: TGCGCCAGCAGCGCTAGACAGGGAGGAACTTATGAAAAACTGTTTTTT.

This clonotype was recorded a few times. The rearrangement uses TRBV28 and TRBJ1-3, with D uncertain. Germline-derived CDR1 and CDR2 are MDHEN and SYDVKM. The CDR3 spans 14 residues. The V end was cut by 5 bases, the J end by 0 bases, with 8 bases between. CDR3 in DNA: TGTGCCAGCAGTCACCCGAGCTCTGGAAACACCATATATTTT. Its protein product is CASSHPSSGNTIYF.